These T cell receptor beta chains were read from a single sample in a study of cytomegalovirus exposure and HLA in healthy donors. Clones were sequenced by immunoSEQ multiplex PCR, and TCRdb holds only the in-frame ones, with some missing. The sample lists some 140,000 clones, over 65% occurring once. The sequencing sample was made of PBMCs. The receptors here all came from a female donor in good health and CMV-seropositive. The CDR3 runs from the conserved cysteine through the conserved F or W. D genes are given only for firm matches. Size is omitted from some rows. Given values are once, few, many or a class for expanded clones.

D: NA; J: TRBJ1-1; V: TRBV27; size: NA; DNA: TGTGCCAGCTACAGGGATATGAGCACTGAAGCTTTCTTT; CDR3: CASYRDMSTEAFF
D: TRBD2; J: TRBJ2-3; V: TRBV7-9; size: NA; DNA: TGTTCCAGCAGCTTAGGACTAGCGGGGCCTAGCACAGATACGCAGTATTTT; CDR3: CSSSLGLAGPSTDTQYF
D: TRBD2; J: TRBJ2-5; V: TRBV15; size: NA; DNA: TGTGCCACCACGGCTAGCGGGGATAGCCCCAAAGAGACCCAGTACTTC; CDR3: CATTASGDSPKETQYF
D: NA; J: TRBJ2-7; V: TRBV12-2; size: NA; DNA: TGTGCAAGTCGCTTATGCCGTGGGGGGAGGAGCTCCTACGAGCAGTACTTC; CDR3: CASRLCRGGRSSYEQYF
D: TRBD2; J: TRBJ2-7; V: TRBV7-2; size: NA; DNA: TGTGCCAGCAGCCCTCGGGGGCTAGCGGGAGGTGGCGAGCAGTACTTC; CDR3: CASSPRGLAGGGEQYF
D: TRBD1; J: TRBJ2-7; V: TRBV4-1; size: NA; DNA: TGCGCCAGCAGCCAAGATTTGGGACAGGGGGATAGTTGGAGCTACGAGCAGTACTTC; CDR3: CASSQDLGQGDSWSYEQYF
D: NA; J: TRBJ2-7; V: TRBV7-2; size: NA; DNA: TGTGCCAGCAGCTCAGCACGTGGAGGCGAGCAGTACTTC; CDR3: CASSSARGGEQYF
D: TRBD1; J: TRBJ2-1; V: TRBV5-1; size: NA; DNA: TGCGCCAGCAGCTTACAGGGGGCTGGGGGGACTTGGAGGATAGAGCAGTTCTTC; CDR3: CASSLQGAGGTWRIEQFF
D: NA; J: TRBJ2-5; V: TRBV27; size: NA; DNA: TGTGCCAGCAGTTTACGCGGCCAAGAGACCCAGTACTTC; CDR3: CASSLRGQETQYF
D: NA; J: TRBJ1-2; V: TRBV5-5; size: NA; DNA: TGTGCCAGCAGCTTGGGCAGGTCGGCGTATGGCTACACCTTC; CDR3: CASSLGRSAYGYTF
D: TRBD2; J: TRBJ2-7; V: TRBV2; size: NA; DNA: TGTGCCACCCTTCGCTCGGGGGGAAGCTACGAGCAGTACTTC; CDR3: CATLRSGGSYEQYF
D: NA; J: TRBJ2-3; V: TRBV2; size: NA; DNA: TGTGCCAGCAGTAGGACTGCCAGCTCTAGCACAGATACGCAGTATTTT; CDR3: CASSRTASSSTDTQYF
D: NA; J: TRBJ1-1; V: TRBV6-5; size: NA; DNA: TGTGCCAGCAGCCCCGCGGGTCGGACGGGGGCTGAAGCTTTCTTT; CDR3: CASSPAGRTGAEAFF
D: NA; J: TRBJ2-3; V: TRBV19; size: once; DNA: TGTGCCAGTAGTACTAGAGATACGCAGTATTTT; CDR3: CASSTRDTQYF
D: NA; J: TRBJ2-7; V: TRBV5-1; size: NA; DNA: TGCGCCAGCAGCCCGACAGGATCTGTCTACGAGCAGTACTTC; CDR3: CASSPTGSVYEQYF
D: TRBD2; J: TRBJ2-1; V: TRBV5-4; size: NA; DNA: TGTGCCAGCAGTCGTGGAGGGATAGCGGGGGGGCCTTGGAATGAGCAGTTCTTC; CDR3: CASSRGGIAGGPWNEQFF
D: NA; J: TRBJ1-2; V: TRBV2; size: NA; DNA: TGTGCCAGCAGTGAACTGGGGGCGGCGGACTATGGCTACACCTTC; CDR3: CASSELGAADYGYTF
D: TRBD1; J: TRBJ2-2; V: TRBV18; size: NA; DNA: TGTGCCAGCTCACCTATAGGGACAGCCTCGAACACCGGGGAGCTGTTTTTT; CDR3: CASSPIGTASNTGELFF
D: NA; J: TRBJ1-1; V: TRBV5-4; size: NA; DNA: TGTGCCAGCAGCTTTATGGGGCGCGAAGCTTTCTTT; CDR3: CASSFMGREAFF
D: NA; J: TRBJ1-4; V: TRBV4-1; size: few; DNA: TGCGCCAGCAGCCAAGAGGCAGGGGTTCCTAATGAAAAACTGTTTTTT; CDR3: CASSQEAGVPNEKLFF
D: NA; J: TRBJ1-2; V: TRBV11-2; size: NA; DNA: TGTGCCAGCAGCTCAGTAGCAAAGGGGCCGAACTATGGCTACACCTTC; CDR3: CASSSVAKGPNYGYTF
D: NA; J: TRBJ2-1; V: TRBV2; size: NA; DNA: TGTGCCAGCAGGGCGGGGACCGGCGGACTTCGAGGCGAGCAGTTCTTC; CDR3: CASRAGTGGLRGEQFF
D: TRBD2; J: TRBJ2-7; V: TRBV5-5; size: NA; DNA: TGTGCCAGCAGCTTGTTTACTAGCGGCATCTACGAGCAGTACTTC; CDR3: CASSLFTSGIYEQYF
D: NA; J: TRBJ2-7; V: TRBV1; size: NA; DNA: TGCACCAGCAGCCAAGGGGCTAGCGGGGCCAACTACGAGCAGTACTTC; CDR3: CTSSQGASGANYEQYF
D: TRBD1; J: TRBJ2-7; V: TRBV29-1; size: few; DNA: TGCAGCGTTGTCGGGACAGCGAACTACGAGCAGTACTTC; CDR3: CSVVGTANYEQYF
D: NA; J: TRBJ1-1; V: TRBV9; size: NA; DNA: TGTGCCAGCAGCGTAGGTCTTCGGGGAAGGACTGAAGCTTTCTTT; CDR3: CASSVGLRGRTEAFF
D: NA; J: TRBJ2-7; V: TRBV28; size: NA; DNA: TGTGCCAGCAGTTTGGCCACAGACTACGAGCAGTACTTC; CDR3: CASSLATDYEQYF
D: TRBD2; J: TRBJ2-1; V: TRBV5-4; size: once; DNA: TGTGCCAGCACTAAAGGGGGGACTAGCAGGTTATCCCTGGACAATGAGCAGTTCTTC; CDR3: CASTKGGTSRLSLDNEQFF
D: NA; J: TRBJ2-2; V: TRBV27; size: NA; DNA: TGTGCCAGCAGTTTGCGGAACACCGGGGAGCTGTTTTTT; CDR3: CASSLRNTGELFF
D: NA; J: TRBJ1-1; V: TRBV6-4; size: NA; DNA: TGTGCCAGCAGTGAACGGGAGAACACTGAAGCTTTCTTT; CDR3: CASSERENTEAFF
D: NA; J: TRBJ2-7; V: TRBV7-9; size: NA; DNA: TGTGCCAGCAGCCGCCAGGGATCCGAGCAGTACTTC; CDR3: CASSRQGSEQYF
D: NA; J: TRBJ1-5; V: TRBV5-1; size: NA; DNA: TGCGCCAGCAGCTATCAAGGACAGAATCAGCCCCAGCATTTT; CDR3: CASSYQGQNQPQHF
D: NA; J: TRBJ2-4; V: TRBV5-4; size: NA; DNA: TGTGCCAGCAGCCCCGGCAGGGTGGGGGCGGAAAACATTCAGTACTTC; CDR3: CASSPGRVGAENIQYF
D: TRBD1; J: TRBJ2-1; V: TRBV19; size: few; DNA: TGTGCCAGTAGTGTAAACCGGGACAGGGGTATCAATGAGCAGTTCTTC; CDR3: CASSVNRDRGINEQFF
D: TRBD2; J: TRBJ2-7; V: TRBV9; size: NA; DNA: TGTGCCAGCAGTAAACGCTCCGGACTAGCGGACGAGCAGTACTTC; CDR3: CASSKRSGLADEQYF
D: NA; J: TRBJ1-4; V: TRBV29-1; size: NA; DNA: TGCAGCGTTGAAATTGGCACTAATGAAAAACTGTTTTTT; CDR3: CSVEIGTNEKLFF
D: TRBD2; J: TRBJ2-1; V: TRBV4-1; size: NA; DNA: TGCGCCAGCAGCCAAGTGCCGGGGGGTTACAATGAGCAGTTCTTC; CDR3: CASSQVPGGYNEQFF
D: TRBD2; J: TRBJ2-7; V: TRBV4-1; size: once; DNA: TGCGCCAGCAGCCAAATAGCGGGGGGGTTCTACGAGCAGTACTTC; CDR3: CASSQIAGGFYEQYF
D: TRBD2; J: TRBJ2-5; V: TRBV7-6; size: once; DNA: TGTGCCAGCAGGGCAAGCGGGGGGGCGGGGGAGACCCAGTACTTC; CDR3: CASRASGGAGETQYF
D: TRBD2; J: TRBJ2-1; V: TRBV7-9; size: NA; DNA: TGTGCCAGCAGCTTACCCGGGACTAGCGGGTACAATGAGCAGTTCTTC; CDR3: CASSLPGTSGYNEQFF
D: NA; J: TRBJ2-1; V: TRBV18; size: NA; DNA: TGTGCCAGCTCACCATTTCGGGATGAGCAGTTCTTC; CDR3: CASSPFRDEQFF
D: NA; J: TRBJ2-5; V: TRBV30; size: NA; DNA: TGTGCCTGGATTCCGCGGGCGCAAGAGACCCAGTACTTC; CDR3: CAWIPRAQETQYF
D: NA; J: TRBJ2-3; V: TRBV27; size: NA; DNA: TGTGCCAGCAGCCGCCTGGGGCGGGGCCGAGTCTCTTTGGATACGCAGTATTTT; CDR3: CASSRLGRGRVSLDTQYF
D: TRBD2; J: TRBJ2-2; V: TRBV2; size: NA; DNA: TGTGCCAGCAGTTTCGGACTAGCGGAAGGCGGGGAGCTGTTTTTT; CDR3: CASSFGLAEGGELFF
D: TRBD1; J: TRBJ2-7; V: TRBV25-1; size: once; DNA: TGTGCCAGCAGTGAGGACAGGGCATCCACCTACGAGCAGTACTTC; CDR3: CASSEDRASTYEQYF
D: TRBD1; J: TRBJ1-2; V: TRBV27; size: once; DNA: TGTGCCAGCAGTATGCTCACGCCCGGGACAGGGCGTACGTATGGCTACACCTTC; CDR3: CASSMLTPGTGRTYGYTF
D: TRBD2; J: TRBJ2-7; V: TRBV2; size: NA; DNA: TGTGCCACCCTTCGCTCGGGGGGAAGCTACGAGCAGTACTTC; CDR3: CATLRSGGSYEQYF
D: NA; J: TRBJ2-5; V: TRBV7-2; size: few; DNA: TGTGCCAGCAGATCCGCGGGGCGGTACGAAAAAGAGACCCAGTACTTC; CDR3: CASRSAGRYEKETQYF
D: NA; J: TRBJ1-1; V: TRBV5-1; size: NA; DNA: TGCGCCAGCAACCTAGGGGACACTTTGAACACTGAAGCTTTCTTT; CDR3: CASNLGDTLNTEAFF
D: NA; J: TRBJ1-2; V: TRBV19; size: NA; DNA: TGTGCCAGTACGGGAGGGAGGAACTATGGCTACACCTTC; CDR3: CASTGGRNYGYTF
D: NA; J: TRBJ2-1; V: TRBV27; size: NA; DNA: TGTGCCAGCAGTTTCGGTCAGGCCTACAATGAGCAGTTCTTC; CDR3: CASSFGQAYNEQFF
D: NA; J: TRBJ2-3; V: TRBV6-5; size: NA; DNA: TGTGCCAGCAGTTACGGGCCGGACTTGACGCAGTATTTT; CDR3: CASSYGPDLTQYF
D: TRBD1; J: TRBJ2-2; V: TRBV2; size: few; DNA: TGTGCCAGCAGTGGGGACAGGGGGAACACCGGGGAGCTGTTTTTT; CDR3: CASSGDRGNTGELFF